This T cell receptor beta chain came from a study of radiotherapy plus CTLA-4 blockade in lung cancer. Findings and caveats of the study: TCR clones from tumors expanded in blood after radiotherapy plus ipilimumab. Early blood T cell clone dynamics, with interferon-beta, were reported to best predict response.

The assay was immunoSEQ multiplex PCR, and TCRdb's table has in-frame clones only and misses some. The data hold over 80,000 clones, with under 90% observed a single time. In its sample, this clone was seen once. Its antigen is unknown. Focal radiation with ipilimumab CTLA-4 blockade was given to patients with chemo-refractory metastatic non-small-cell lung cancer. This CDR3 is built from 14 residues. CDR1 and CDR2 (germline): SGHRS, YFSETQ. Trimming took off 0 bases at V and 9 bases at J, with 13 bases between the two ends. Sequenced here: peripheral blood, sampled from a patient treated with radiotherapy plus ipilimumab. This chain connects TRBV5-1 to TRBJ2-1, with D perhaps TRBD2 (5 bases). This receptor was obtained from a human donor with non-small cell lung cancer who had stable disease on radiotherapy plus ipilimumab. CDR3 DNA: TGCGCCAGCAGCTTGGTTATAGGACGGGGTGAGCAGTTCTTC. Amino acids: CASSLVIGRGEQFF.